This entry describes one T cell receptor (beta chain). The antigen is not known. This sample is part of a study of siplizumab effects on memory and regulatory T cells. Study-wide results and caveats: Both greater diversity than memory cells and a major contribution to the alloresponse seemed to characterize naive T cells.

The CDR3 covers 13 residues. V was pared by 6 bases and J by 0 bases, with 6 bases between. CDR1 is SNHLY and CDR2 is FYNNEI in the germline V gene. Some clones are missing from TCRdb's copy, which holds only in-frame ones; the method was immunoSEQ multiplex PCR. The repertoire holds over 100,000 clones, with around 92% as singletons. Sequenced material: Tregs sorted from blood. The chain uses TRBV2 and TRBJ1-5; unclear D gene. The TCR sequence derives from a human donor in good health. CDR3 coding DNA: TGTGCCAGCAGGCGGGATAGCAATCAGCCCCAGCATTTT. It specifies CASRRDSNQPQHF.